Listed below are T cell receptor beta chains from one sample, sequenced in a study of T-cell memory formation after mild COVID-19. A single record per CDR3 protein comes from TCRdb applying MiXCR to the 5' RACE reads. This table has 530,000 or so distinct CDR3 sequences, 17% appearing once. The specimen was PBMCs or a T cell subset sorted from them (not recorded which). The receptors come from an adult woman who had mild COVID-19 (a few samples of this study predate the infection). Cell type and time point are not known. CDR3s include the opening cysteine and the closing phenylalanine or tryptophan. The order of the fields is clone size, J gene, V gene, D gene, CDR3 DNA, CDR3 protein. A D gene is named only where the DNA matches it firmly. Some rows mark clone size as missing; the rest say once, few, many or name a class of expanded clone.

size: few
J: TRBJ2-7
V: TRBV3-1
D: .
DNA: TGTGCCAGCAGCCCCGGGAGCACCGAGCAGTACTTC
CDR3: CASSPGSTEQYF

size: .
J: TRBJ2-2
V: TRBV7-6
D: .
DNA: TGTGCCAGCAGCTTGTCCGTGAACACCGGGGAGCTGTTTTTT
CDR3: CASSLSVNTGELFF

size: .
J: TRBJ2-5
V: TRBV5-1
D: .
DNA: TGCGCCAGCAGCTTGTGGAACAGCCAAGAGACCCAGTACTTC
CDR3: CASSLWNSQETQYF

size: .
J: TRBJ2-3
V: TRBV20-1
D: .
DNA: TGCAGTGCTGTGACCCCACGATGGAGCAGGGATACGCAGTATTTT
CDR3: CSAVTPRWSRDTQYF

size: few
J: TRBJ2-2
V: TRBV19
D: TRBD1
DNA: TGTGCCAGTACCCCTCAACAGGGGGCAACCGGGGAGCTGTTTTTT
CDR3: CASTPQQGATGELFF

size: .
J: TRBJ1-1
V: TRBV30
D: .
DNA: TGTGCCTGGAGTGTAGGTCTTAGTTTGGGGGGCTCATGGAAGCGGAACACTGAAGCTTTCTTT
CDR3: CAWSVGLSLGGSWKRNTEAFF

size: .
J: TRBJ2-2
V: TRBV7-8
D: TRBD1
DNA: TGTGCCAGCAGCCCCCATAAAGACAGGGAAGGGGCTTACACCGGGGAGCTGTTTTTT
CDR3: CASSPHKDREGAYTGELFF

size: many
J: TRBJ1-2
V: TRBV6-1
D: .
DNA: TGTGCCAGCAGTGAATACCCCTTCCTAGGGAACGGGTTGGGTTGGGACTATGGCTACACCTTC
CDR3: CASSEYPFLGNGLGWDYGYTF

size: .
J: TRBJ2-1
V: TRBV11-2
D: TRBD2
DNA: TGTGCCAGCAGCTTAGCTGGTATCGGCGGGGGGATCAGTGAGCAGTTCTTC
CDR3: CASSLAGIGGGISEQFF

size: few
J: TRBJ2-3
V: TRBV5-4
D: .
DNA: TGTGCCAGCAGCTTGCCGGGGGCAGAAGGCACAGATACGCAGTATTTT
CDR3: CASSLPGAEGTDTQYF

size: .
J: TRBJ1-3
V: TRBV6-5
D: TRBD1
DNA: TGTGCCAGCAGTTCCGGGGGACAGACCTTCTCTGGAAACACCATATATTTT
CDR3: CASSSGGQTFSGNTIYF

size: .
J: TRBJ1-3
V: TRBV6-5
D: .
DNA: TGTGCCAGCAGTTTCCACACCGGGTCAGCAGGCGTCGGCACCATATATTTT
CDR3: CASSFHTGSAGVGTIYF

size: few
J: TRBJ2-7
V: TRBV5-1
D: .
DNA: TGCGCCAGCAGCTCACACGACGGCTACGAGCAGTACTTC
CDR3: CASSSHDGYEQYF

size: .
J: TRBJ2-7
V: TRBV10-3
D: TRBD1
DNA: TGTGCCTCCGGGACAGGGGGCGGAGGATCCTACGAGCAGTACTTC
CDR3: CASGTGGGGSYEQYF

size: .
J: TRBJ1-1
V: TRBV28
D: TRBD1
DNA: TGTGCCAGCACCCGGACAGGGTTCGACACTGAAGCTTTCTTT
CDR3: CASTRTGFDTEAFF

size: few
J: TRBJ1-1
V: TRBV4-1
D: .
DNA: TGCGCCAGCAGCCAGCATAACCGGTTGAACACTGAAGCTTTCTTT
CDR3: CASSQHNRLNTEAFF

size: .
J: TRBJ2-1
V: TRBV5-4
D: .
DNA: TGTGCCAGCAGCTGGCCCCAGGGTGGTGAGCAGTTCTTC
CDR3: CASSWPQGGEQFF

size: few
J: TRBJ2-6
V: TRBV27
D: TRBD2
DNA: TGTGCCAGCAGTCCCGGGGGGGGCGAATTGGCTGGGGCCAACGTCCTGACTTTC
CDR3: CASSPGGGELAGANVLTF

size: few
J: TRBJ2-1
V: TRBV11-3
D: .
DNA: TGTGCCAGCAGCATGGGCGGTAGTTTGGATGAGCAGTTCTTC
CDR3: CASSMGGSLDEQFF

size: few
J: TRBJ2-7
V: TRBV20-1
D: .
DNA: TGCAGTGCTAGAGTTAGGACTCCTCCCTACGAGCAGTACTTC
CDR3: CSARVRTPPYEQYF

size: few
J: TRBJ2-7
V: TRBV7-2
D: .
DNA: TGTGCCAGCAGCTCAGGACACCTCTACGAGCAGTACTTC
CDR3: CASSSGHLYEQYF

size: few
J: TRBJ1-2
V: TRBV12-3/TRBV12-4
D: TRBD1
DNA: TGTGCCAGCACCCGGGGACAGGGAGGGAACTATGGCTACACCTTC
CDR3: CASTRGQGGNYGYTF

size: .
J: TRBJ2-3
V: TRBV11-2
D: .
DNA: TGTGCCAGCAGGACCCGGGGCACAGATACGCAGTATTTT
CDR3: CASRTRGTDTQYF

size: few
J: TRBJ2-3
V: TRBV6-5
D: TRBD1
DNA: TGTGCCAGCAGTTACTCGATGACAGGGGAAGATACGCAGTATTTT
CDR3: CASSYSMTGEDTQYF

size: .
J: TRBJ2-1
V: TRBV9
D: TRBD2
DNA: TGTGCCAGCAGCGCCCGTCTAGCGGAACTAATCAATGAGCAGTTCTTC
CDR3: CASSARLAELINEQFF

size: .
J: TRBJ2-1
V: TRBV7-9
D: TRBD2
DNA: TGTGCCAGCAGCCCTCCGGGACTAGCGGGGGGCTATGAGCAGTTCTTC
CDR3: CASSPPGLAGGYEQFF

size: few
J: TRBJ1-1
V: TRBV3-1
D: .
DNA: TGTGCCAGCAGCCGCTTTGGGAACACTGAAGCTTTCTTT
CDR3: CASSRFGNTEAFF

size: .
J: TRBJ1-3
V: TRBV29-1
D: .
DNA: TGCAGCGCCCGCGGCGCGGGAGGAAACACCATATATTTT
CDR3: CSARGAGGNTIYF

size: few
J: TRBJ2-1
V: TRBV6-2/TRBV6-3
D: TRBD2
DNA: TGTGCCAGCAGCGGGCTAGCGGGAGGCTGGTCCTACAATGAGCAGTTCTTC
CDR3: CASSGLAGGWSYNEQFF

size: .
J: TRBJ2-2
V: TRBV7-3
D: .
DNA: TGTGCCAGCAGACGATCGAACACCGGGGAGCTGTTTTTT
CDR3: CASRRSNTGELFF

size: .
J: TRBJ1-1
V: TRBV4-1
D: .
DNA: TGCGCCAGCAGCCAAGACAGGGCGGGTACTGAAGCTTTCTTT
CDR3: CASSQDRAGTEAFF

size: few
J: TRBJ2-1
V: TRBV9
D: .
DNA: TGTGCCAGCGGCGTTCTTCCCGAGGGGCCGCAGTTCTTC
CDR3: CASGVLPEGPQFF

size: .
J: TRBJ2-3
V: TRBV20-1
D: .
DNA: TGCAGTGCTAGTGAAAGAACAGATACGCAGTATTTT
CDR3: CSASERTDTQYF

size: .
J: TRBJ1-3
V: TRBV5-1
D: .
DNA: TGCGCCAGCAGCTTGAGTCAGGACCATGGAAACACCATATATTTT
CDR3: CASSLSQDHGNTIYF

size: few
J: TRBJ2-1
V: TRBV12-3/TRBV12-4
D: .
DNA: TGTGCCAGCAGTTTATGGAATTCCGGGAGTATCTCCTACAATGAGCAGTTCTTC
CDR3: CASSLWNSGSISYNEQFF

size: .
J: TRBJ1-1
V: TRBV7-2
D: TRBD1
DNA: TGTGCCAGCATCCCCGGGACAGGGGGCTCTGAAGCTTTCTTT
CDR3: CASIPGTGGSEAFF